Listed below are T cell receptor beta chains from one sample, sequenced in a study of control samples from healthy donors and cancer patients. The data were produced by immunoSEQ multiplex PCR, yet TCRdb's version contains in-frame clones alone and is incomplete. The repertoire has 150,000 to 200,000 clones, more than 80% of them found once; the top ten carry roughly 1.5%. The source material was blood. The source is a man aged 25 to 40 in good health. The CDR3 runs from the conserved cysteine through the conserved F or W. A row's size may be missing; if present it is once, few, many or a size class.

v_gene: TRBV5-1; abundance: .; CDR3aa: CASSRALEGGYTF
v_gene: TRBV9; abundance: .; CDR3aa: CASSVGQQETQYF
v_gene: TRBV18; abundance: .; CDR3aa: CASSPQGAYEQYF
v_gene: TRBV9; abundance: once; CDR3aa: CASSVTDSAGGNTIYF
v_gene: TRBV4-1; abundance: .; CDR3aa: CASSQETRVFGANVLTF
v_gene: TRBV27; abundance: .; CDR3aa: CASSFGQGMRAFF
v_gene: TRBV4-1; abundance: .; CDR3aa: CASSQITGSNEKLFF
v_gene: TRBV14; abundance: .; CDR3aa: CASSQAGTVYTGELFF
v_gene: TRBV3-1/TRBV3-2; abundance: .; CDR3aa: CASSQAQRGGETQYF
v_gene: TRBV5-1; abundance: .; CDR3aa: CASSKDSYGYTF